A single sample gave rise to the 7 T cell receptor beta chains below, sequenced in a study of OX40 agonist ivuxolimab in advanced cancers. Sequencing used immunoSEQ multiplex PCR; TCRdb keeps in-frame clones, though not all of them. The table has around 50,000 clones, 80% to 95% seen once. This specimen was CD4+ or CD8+ T cells sorted from blood, taken in a trial of the OX40 agonist ivuxolimab. These receptors all stem from an adult with an advanced solid tumor such as melanoma, head and neck, liver or kidney cancer.

This chain connects TRBV10-3 to TRBJ1-1; D is undetermined. The V gene's germline CDR1 is ENHRY and CDR2 SYGVKD. Trimming left V 6 bases short and J 2 bases short, with 10 bases between. The CDR3 length is 13 residues. For the CDR3, the DNA is TGTGCCATCAGCCAACTGCCTAACACTGAAGCTTTCTTT. Protein: CAISQLPNTEAFF.

The chain is built from TRBV11-2 and TRBJ2-7, with unresolved D. Germline CDR1 reads SGHAT; CDR2 reads FQNNGV. The germline V and J ends were trimmed by 5 bases and 3 bases, with 14 bases remaining between them. The CDR3 totals 14 residues. CDR3 loop: CASSPAASVYEQYF. The CDR3 DNA reads TGTGCCAGCAGCCCCGCCGCAAGCGTCTACGAGCAGTACTTC. Drawing the rest from reference TRBV11-2 and TRBJ2-7, the complete variable domain is EAGVAQSPRYKIIEKRQSVAFWCNPISGHATLYWYQQILGQGPKLLIQFQNNGVVDDSQLPKDRFSAERLKGVDSTLKIQPAKLEDSAVYLCASSPAASVYEQYFGPGTRLTVT.

DNA for the CDR3: TGTGCCAGCAGTTCCTTTGTGGGGTATGAGCAGTTCTTC. Translation: CASSSFVGYEQFF. V and J are TRBV28 and TRBJ2-1; D remains unclear. CDR1 MDHEN and CDR2 SYDVKM come from the germline V gene. The CDR3 is 13 amino acids. V dropped 4 bases and J dropped 8 bases, with 12 bases sitting between them.

The genes are TRBV9 and TRBJ1-1, with D hard to call. Germline V gene sequence: CDR1 SGDLS, CDR2 YYNGEE. The CDR3 loop spans 14 amino acids. V was shortened by 2 bases and J by 6 bases, with 14 bases between the two germline ends. As DNA, the CDR3 is TGTGCCAGCAGCGTCACGCCGAGTTCTCCTGAAGCTTTCTTT. Translating it yields CASSVTPSSPEAFF.

This clone was found once. The chain is built from TRBV28 and TRBJ2-6; D is unclear. V dropped 6 bases and J dropped 0 bases, with 6 bases sitting between them. The germline V gene encodes CDR1 MDHEN and CDR2 SYDVKM. The CDR3 is 14 residues long. DNA for the CDR3: TGTGCCAGCAGGGTGTTCTCTGGGGCCAACGTCCTGACTTTC. Amino acids: CASRVFSGANVLTF.

V gene TRBV11-2 combines with J gene TRBJ2-7; TRBD2 matches at 8 bases. Germline loops: CDR1 SGHAT, CDR2 FQNNGV. This CDR3 spans 15 amino acids. V shed 3 bases, J shed 2 bases, and the junction held 6 bases outside the gene matches. CDR3 in DNA: TGTGCCAGCAGCTTCGGTAGCGGGGATACCTACGAGCAGTACTTC. It codes for CASSFGSGDTYEQYF.

The chain combines TRBV5-6 with TRBJ2-5; D is ambiguous. Judging by the DNA end, TRBJ2-7 fits better; the J call may be wrong. Per the germline V gene, CDR1 is SGHDT and CDR2 is YYEEEE. This CDR3 has 12 residues. In DNA form, the CDR3 reads TGTGCCAGCAGCTTGTCCGTAACCGAGCAGTACTTC. Its protein is CASSLSVTEQYF.